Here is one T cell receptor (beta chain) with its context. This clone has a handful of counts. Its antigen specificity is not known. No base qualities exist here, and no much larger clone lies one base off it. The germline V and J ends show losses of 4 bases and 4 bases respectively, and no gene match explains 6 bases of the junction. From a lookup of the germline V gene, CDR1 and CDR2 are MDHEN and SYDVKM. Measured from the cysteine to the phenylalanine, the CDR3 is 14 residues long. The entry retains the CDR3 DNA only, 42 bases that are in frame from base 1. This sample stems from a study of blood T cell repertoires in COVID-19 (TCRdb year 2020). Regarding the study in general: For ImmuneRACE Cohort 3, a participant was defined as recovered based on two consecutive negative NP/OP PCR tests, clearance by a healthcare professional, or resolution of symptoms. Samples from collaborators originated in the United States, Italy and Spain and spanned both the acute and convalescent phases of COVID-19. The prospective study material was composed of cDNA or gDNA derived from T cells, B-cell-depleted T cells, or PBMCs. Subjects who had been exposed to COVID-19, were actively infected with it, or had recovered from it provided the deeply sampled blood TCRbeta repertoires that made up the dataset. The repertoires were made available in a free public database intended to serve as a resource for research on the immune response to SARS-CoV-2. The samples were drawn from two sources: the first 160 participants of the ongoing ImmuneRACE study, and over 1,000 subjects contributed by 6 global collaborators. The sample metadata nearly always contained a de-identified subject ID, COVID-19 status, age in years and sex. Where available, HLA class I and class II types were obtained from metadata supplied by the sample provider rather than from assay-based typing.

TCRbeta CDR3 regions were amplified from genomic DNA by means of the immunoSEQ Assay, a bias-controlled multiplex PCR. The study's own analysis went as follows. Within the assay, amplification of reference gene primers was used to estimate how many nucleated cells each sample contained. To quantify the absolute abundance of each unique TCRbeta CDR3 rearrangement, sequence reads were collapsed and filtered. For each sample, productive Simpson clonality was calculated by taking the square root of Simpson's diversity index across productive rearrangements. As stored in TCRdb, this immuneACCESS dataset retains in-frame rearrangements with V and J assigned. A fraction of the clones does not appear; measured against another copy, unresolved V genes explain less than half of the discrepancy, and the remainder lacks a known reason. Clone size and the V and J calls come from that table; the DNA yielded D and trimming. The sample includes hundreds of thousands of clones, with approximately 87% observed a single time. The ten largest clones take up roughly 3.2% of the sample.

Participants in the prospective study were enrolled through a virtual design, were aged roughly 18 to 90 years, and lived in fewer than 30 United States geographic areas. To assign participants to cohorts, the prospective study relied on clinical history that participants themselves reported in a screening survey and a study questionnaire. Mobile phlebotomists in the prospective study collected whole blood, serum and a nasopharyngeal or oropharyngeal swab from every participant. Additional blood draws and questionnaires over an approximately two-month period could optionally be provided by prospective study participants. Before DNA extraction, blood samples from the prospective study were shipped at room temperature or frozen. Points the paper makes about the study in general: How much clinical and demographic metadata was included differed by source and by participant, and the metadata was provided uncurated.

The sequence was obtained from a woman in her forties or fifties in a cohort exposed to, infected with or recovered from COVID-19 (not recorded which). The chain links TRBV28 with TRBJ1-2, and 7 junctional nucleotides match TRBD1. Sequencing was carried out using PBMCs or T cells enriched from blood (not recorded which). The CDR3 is CASSSQGRSYGYTF. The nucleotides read TGTGCCAGCAGTTCACAGGGGAGGAGCTATGGCTACACCTTC.